This T cell receptor beta chain was captured in a study of identical twins. General study findings and limits: Twins' surplus sharing was weaker for beta out-of-frame sequences. Out-of-frame alpha sequences shared between twins exhibited an excess of low generation probability. Memory repertoires showed no such pattern, whereas abundant cord blood beta clonotypes carried fewer insertions.

This clonotype was counted only a few times. Antigen unknown. Healthy Caucasians, and only they, were the donors. In TCRdb, the 5' RACE reads were re-called with MiXCR into one record per CDR3 protein. The table has some 500,000 distinct CDR3 sequences, 14% seen once. Looked up from germline, CDR1 is SEHNR and CDR2 is FQNEAQ (reference sequence). This CDR3 is built from 11 residues. V lost 4 bases and J 9 bases, leaving 7 bases between the germline ends. This sample was also put to use in a study of yellow fever vaccine responses in identical twins.

The sequence derives from a woman in her late teens or twenties in good health. The specimen sequenced was CD4+ T cells sorted from blood. V gene TRBV7-9 combines with J gene TRBJ2-1; maybe TRBD1 (6 bases). Here the CDR3 reads CASSSGVEQFF. The CDR3 DNA is TGTGCCAGCAGCTCAGGGGTTGAGCAGTTCTTC.